This record concerns one T cell receptor beta chain sequence. The data stem from a study of control samples from healthy donors and cancer patients. Measured with immunoSEQ multiplex PCR; TCRdb has only the in-frame clones, and not every one. The repertoire holds 95,000 to 150,000 clones, around 87% seen once, with more than 6.5% in the top ten. The TCR comes from a man between 40 and 49 years old in good health. The sequenced sample was blood.

The CDR3 nucleotides are TGTGCCAGCAGCGGGGGGGACAGCAACACTGAAGCTTTCTTT. This encodes CASSGGDSNTEAFF. The chain combines TRBV9 with TRBJ1-1, with 7 positions matching TRBD1. This CDR3 spans 14 amino acids. The V gene's germline CDR1 is SGDLS and CDR2 YYNGEE. The J segment lost 2 bases and the V segment lost 3 bases, leaving 4 bases of the junction unmatched.